This T cell receptor (beta chain) was sequenced for a study of OX40 agonist ivuxolimab in advanced cancers. Study background: Dose-escalation patients had hepatocellular carcinoma, melanoma, renal cell or head and neck cancer. Among those treated, three patients had partial responses, one with hepatocellular carcinoma and two with cutaneous melanoma. General study results and limits: On average, a greater number of expanded clones characterised CD8+ T cells relative to CD4+. Clonal expansion in partial responders at 0.1-3.0 mg/kg ranked among the lowest.

Repertoires were generated with immunoSEQ multiplex PCR, while TCRdb's copy carries only in-frame clones and drops some. Counted here are approximately 84,000 clones, roughly 89% occurring once; the ten biggest clones make up 0.15% to 0.2%. J lost 2 bases, V lost 7 bases, and 4 bases had no gene match. CDR3 length: 13 amino acids. From germline, CDR1 is MNHNS and CDR2 SASEGT. With respect to this clone: The target antigen is unknown.

The sequence derives from an adult with an advanced solid tumor such as melanoma, head and neck, liver or kidney cancer. Specimen: CD4+ or CD8+ T cells sorted from blood, collected in a trial of the OX40 agonist ivuxolimab. The chain joins TRBV6-1 to TRBJ2-5, with 7 bases that match TRBD2. CDR3 sequence reads: CASTWGGQETQYF. DNA for the CDR3: TGTGCCAGCACCTGGGGGGGTCAAGAGACCCAGTACTTC.